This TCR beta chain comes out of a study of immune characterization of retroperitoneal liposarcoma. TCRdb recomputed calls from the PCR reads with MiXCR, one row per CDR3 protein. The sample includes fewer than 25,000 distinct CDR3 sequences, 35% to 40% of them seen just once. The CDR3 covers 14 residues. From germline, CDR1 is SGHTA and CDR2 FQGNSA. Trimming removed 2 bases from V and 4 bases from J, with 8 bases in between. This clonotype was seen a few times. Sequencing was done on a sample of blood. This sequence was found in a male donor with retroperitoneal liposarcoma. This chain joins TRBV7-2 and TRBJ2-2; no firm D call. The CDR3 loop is CASSLNLGTGELFF. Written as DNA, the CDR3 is TGTGCCAGCAGCTTAAATCTGGGCACCGGGGAGCTGTTTTTT.